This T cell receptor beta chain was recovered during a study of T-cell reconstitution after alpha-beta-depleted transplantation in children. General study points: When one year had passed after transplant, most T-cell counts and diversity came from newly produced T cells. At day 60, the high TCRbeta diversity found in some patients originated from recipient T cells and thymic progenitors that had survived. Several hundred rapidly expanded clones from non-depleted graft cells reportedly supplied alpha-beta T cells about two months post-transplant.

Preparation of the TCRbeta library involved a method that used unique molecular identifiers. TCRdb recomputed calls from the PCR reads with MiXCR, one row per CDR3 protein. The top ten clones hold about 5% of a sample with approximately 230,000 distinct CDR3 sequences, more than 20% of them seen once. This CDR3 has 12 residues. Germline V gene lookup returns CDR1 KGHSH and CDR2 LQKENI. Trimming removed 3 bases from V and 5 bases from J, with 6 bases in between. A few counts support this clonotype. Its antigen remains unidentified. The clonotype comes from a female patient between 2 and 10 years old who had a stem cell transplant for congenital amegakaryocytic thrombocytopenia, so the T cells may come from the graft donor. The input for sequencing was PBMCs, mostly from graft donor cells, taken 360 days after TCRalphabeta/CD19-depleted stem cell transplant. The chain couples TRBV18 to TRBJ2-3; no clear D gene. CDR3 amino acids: CASSPPGDTQYF. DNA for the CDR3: TGTGCCAGCTCACCGCCTGGAGATACGCAGTATTTT. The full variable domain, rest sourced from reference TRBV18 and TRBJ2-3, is NAGVMQNPRHLVRRRGQEARLRCSPMKGHSHVYWYRQLPEEGLKFMVYLQKENIIDESGMPKERFSAEFPKEGPSILRIQQVVRGDSAAYFCASSPPGDTQYFGPGTRLTVL.